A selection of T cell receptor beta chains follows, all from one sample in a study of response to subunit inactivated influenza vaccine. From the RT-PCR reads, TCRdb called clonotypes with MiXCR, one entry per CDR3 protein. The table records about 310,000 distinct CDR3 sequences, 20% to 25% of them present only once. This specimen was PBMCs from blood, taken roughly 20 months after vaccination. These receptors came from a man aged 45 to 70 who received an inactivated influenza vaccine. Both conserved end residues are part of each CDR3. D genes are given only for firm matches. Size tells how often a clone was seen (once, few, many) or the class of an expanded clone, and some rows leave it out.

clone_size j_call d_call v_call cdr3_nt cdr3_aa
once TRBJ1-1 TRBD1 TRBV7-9 TGTGCCAGCAGCCCACGTTGGGACAGGACCGTTAACACTGAAGCTTTCTTT CASSPRWDRTVNTEAFF
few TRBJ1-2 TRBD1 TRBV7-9 TGTGCCAGCAGCTCTTCCGGGACAGATTATGGCTACACCTTC CASSSSGTDYGYTF
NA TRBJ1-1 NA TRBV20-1 TGCAGTGCTAGAATGAACACTGAAGCTTTCTTT CSARMNTEAFF
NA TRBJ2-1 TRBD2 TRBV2 TGTGCCAGCAGTGAAGGGGGACTAGCGGGTGTTAGCTCCTACAATGAGCAGTTCTTC CASSEGGLAGVSSYNEQFF
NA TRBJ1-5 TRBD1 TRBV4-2 TGTGCCAGCAGCGAAGGGACAGGCGGCTATAGCAATCAGCCCCAGCATTTT CASSEGTGGYSNQPQHF
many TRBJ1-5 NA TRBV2 TGTGCCAGCAGTGAGATTACAGGGCATCAGCCCCAGCATTTT CASSEITGHQPQHF
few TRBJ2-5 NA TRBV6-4 TGTGCCAGCAGACGGACAGACTTAGAGACCCAGTACTTC CASRRTDLETQYF
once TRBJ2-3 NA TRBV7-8 TGTGCCAGCAGCTTAGATTTGGGCCGCACAGATACGCAGTATTTT CASSLDLGRTDTQYF
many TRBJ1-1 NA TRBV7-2 TGTGCCAGCAGCTTAGGAAGTATCGCTAATGAAGCTTTCTTT CASSLGSIANEAFF
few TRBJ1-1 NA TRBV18 TGTGCCAGCTCACCACCGAACTTAGGGGCAGAAGCTTTCTTT CASSPPNLGAEAFF
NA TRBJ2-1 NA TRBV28 TGTGCCAGCAGTTTATTAACGGGTAATGAGCAGTTCTTC CASSLLTGNEQFF
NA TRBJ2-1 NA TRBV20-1 TGCAGTGCGTCATTGGGCTATGAGCAGTTCTTC CSASLGYEQFF
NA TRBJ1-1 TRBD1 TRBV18 TGTGCCAGCTCAAAATCCCGGGACAGGGGGGCTGAAGCTTTCTTT CASSKSRDRGAEAFF
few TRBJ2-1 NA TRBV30 TGTGCCTGGAGTGTAGTAAGCTCCTACAATGAGCAGTTCTTC CAWSVVSSYNEQFF
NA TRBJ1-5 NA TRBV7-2 TGTGCCAGCAGCAATACAGTTAATCAGCCCCAGCATTTT CASSNTVNQPQHF
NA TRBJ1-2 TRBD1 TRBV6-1 TGTGCCAGCAGACTTATGACAGGGGGCGGCTCTGGCTACACCTTC CASRLMTGGGSGYTF
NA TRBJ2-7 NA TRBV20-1 TGCAGTGCTAGGGATCTCCAATCGCGTGGGTCCTACGAGCAGTACTTC CSARDLQSRGSYEQYF
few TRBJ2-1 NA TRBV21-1 TGTGCCAGCAGCAAAGTCAGTTACAATGAGCAGTTCTTC CASSKVSYNEQFF
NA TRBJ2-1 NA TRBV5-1 TGCGCCAGCAGCTTGGATCTGAGGGATGAGCAGTTCTTC CASSLDLRDEQFF
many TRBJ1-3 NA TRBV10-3 TGTGCCATCAGTGCAGGGGCTGGAAACACCATATATTTT CAISAGAGNTIYF
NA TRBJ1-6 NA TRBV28 TGTGCCAGCAGTTTATTCCGCAATTCACCCCTCCACTTT CASSLFRNSPLHF